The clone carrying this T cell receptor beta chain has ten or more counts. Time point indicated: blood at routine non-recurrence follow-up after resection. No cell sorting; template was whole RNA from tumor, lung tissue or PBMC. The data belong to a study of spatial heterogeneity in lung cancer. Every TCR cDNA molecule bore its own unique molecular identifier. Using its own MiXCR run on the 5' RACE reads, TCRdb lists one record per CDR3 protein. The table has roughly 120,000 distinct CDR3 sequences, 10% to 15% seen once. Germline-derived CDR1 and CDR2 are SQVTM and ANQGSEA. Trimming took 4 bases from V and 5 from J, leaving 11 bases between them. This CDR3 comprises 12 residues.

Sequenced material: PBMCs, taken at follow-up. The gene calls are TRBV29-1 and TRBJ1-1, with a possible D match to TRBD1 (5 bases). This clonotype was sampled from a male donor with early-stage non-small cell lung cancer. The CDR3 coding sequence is TGCAGCGTTGGTACAGGAGGGACTGAAGCTTTCTTT. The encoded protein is CSVGTGGTEAFF.